The sequence of this T cell receptor beta chain was determined in a study of molecular identifiers for immune sequencing clone quantification. Notes on the study in general: Shared barcodes on identical TCR molecules could underestimate the sizes of highly expanded clones. Effector cells kept over 98% of their molecules in clones above 20 RNA copies, while naive cells kept under 1% there.

The CDR3 spans 13 residues. Per germline, CDR1 MGHDK and CDR2 SYGVNS. V was shortened by 8 bases and J by 2 bases, with 10 bases between the two germline ends. Previously described methods and listed TCR primers were employed for the bulk TCR libraries. TCRdb processed the PCR reads anew with MiXCR; each CDR3 protein has one entry. The sample comprises just under 650,000 distinct CDR3 sequences, about 20% of which are singletons, and 0.85% to 0.9% rests with the top ten. This clonotype was detected many times. Its target is unknown. Sequenced material: naive CD8+ T cells from blood, with Jurkat cell RNA spiked in. As for subset: FACS-sorted CD8+CD4-CCR7+CD45RA+ naive T cells. This chain uses TRBV25-1 with TRBJ1-5, with D unresolved. This sequence originates from a human donor in good health. Some libraries in this study had Jurkat cell RNA spiked in. The CDR3 DNA follows: TGTGCCAGCCGTAACCTGGGCAATCAGCCCCAGCATTTT. Its protein product is CASRNLGNQPQHF.